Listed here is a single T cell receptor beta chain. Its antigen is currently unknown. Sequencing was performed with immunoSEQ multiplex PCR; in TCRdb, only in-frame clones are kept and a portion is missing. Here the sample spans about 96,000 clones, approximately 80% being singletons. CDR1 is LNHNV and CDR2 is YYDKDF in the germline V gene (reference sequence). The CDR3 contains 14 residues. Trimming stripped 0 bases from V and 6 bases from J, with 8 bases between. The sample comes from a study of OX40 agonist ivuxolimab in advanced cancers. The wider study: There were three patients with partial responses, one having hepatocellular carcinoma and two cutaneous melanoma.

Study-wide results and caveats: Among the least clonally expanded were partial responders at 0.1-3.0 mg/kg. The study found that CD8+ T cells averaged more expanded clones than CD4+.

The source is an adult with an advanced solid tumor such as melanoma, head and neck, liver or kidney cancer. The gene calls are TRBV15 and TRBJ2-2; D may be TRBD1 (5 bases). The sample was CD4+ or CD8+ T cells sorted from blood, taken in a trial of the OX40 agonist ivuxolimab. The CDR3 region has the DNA TGTGCCACCAGCAGAGATGGGGCAGCCGGGGAGCTGTTTTTT. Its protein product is CATSRDGAAGELFF.